This section outlines one T cell receptor beta chain sequence together with its context. Its antigen is undetermined. This record comes from a study of breast tumors, draining lymph nodes, adjacent tissues. General study findings and limits: The data were judged consistent with most tumor T cells coming from lymph node and expanding in tumor. Tumor and nontumor repertoires were significantly more similar in luminal-like than in basal-like breast cancer. Tumor repertoires ranked between lymph nodes and nontumor tissue in diversity, with V and J gene preferences.

TCRdb processed the multiplex PCR reads anew with MiXCR; each CDR3 protein has one entry. The repertoire holds 12,000 or so distinct CDR3 sequences, with approximately 55% as singletons. Per the germline V gene, CDR1 is DFQATT and CDR2 is SNEGSKA (reference sequence). Trimming stripped 5 bases from V and 8 bases from J, with 15 bases between. CDR3 size: 13 residues. What was sequenced was breast tumor tissue. V gene TRBV20-1 combines with J gene TRBJ1-4; D not certain. This clonotype originated in a female donor with breast cancer. Some clones in this sample may be carry-over from other donors' samples. The chain's CDR3 is CSAGGRRHEKLFF. Written as DNA, the CDR3 is TGCAGTGCTGGTGGCAGGAGGCACGAAAAACTGTTTTTT.